This T cell receptor beta chain is from a study of response to subunit inactivated influenza vaccine. The CDR3 spans 14 residues. The J segment lost 1 base and the V segment lost 6 bases, leaving 5 bases of the junction unmatched. Via MiXCR, TCRdb re-called the RT-PCR reads, giving one row per CDR3 protein. Of some 500,000 distinct CDR3 sequences detected, about 15% appear once; the ten largest clones hold less than 4%. The sequence was collected from a man in his fifties or sixties who received an inactivated influenza vaccine. This specimen consisted of CD4+ T cells sorted from PBMCs, obtained less than 30 months after vaccination. This chain uses TRBV12-3 or TRBV12-4 with TRBJ2-7; 8 nucleotides line up with TRBD1. Here the CDR3 reads CASSSRDRSYEQYF. CDR3 DNA sequence: TGTGCCAGCAGCTCCAGGGACAGGTCCTACGAGCAGTACTTC.